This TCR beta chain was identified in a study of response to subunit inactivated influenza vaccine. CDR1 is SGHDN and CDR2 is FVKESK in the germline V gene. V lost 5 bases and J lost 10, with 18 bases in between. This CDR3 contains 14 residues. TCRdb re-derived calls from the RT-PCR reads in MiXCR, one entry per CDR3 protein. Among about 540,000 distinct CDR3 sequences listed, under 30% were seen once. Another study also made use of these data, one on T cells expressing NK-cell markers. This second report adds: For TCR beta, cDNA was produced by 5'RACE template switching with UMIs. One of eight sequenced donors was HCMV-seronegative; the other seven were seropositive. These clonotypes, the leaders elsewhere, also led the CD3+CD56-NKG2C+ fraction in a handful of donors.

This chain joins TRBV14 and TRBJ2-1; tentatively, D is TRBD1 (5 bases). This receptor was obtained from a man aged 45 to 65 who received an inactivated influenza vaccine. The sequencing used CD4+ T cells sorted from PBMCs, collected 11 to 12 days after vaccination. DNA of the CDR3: TGTGCCAGCAGCGAAAGTTTACAGGCGTTAGAGCAGTTCTTC. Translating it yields CASSESLQALEQFF.